This record covers a single TCR beta chain. TCRdb's copy holds only in-frame clones and misses some; the assay was immunoSEQ multiplex PCR. The sample lists tens of thousands of clones; over 90% were seen once. This CDR3 has 16 residues. V trimming: 4 bases; J trimming: 1 base; junction bases outside the gene matches: 8. CDR1 is SGHAT, CDR2 FQNNGV, per germline. The data are from a study of T cell changes during pregnancy in multiple sclerosis. The TCR sequence derives from a female donor with multiple sclerosis, enrolled in a pregnancy study. This chain joins TRBV11-2 and TRBJ1-1; 8 bases agree with TRBD1. Sequences were derived from peripheral blood, sampled in the third trimester of pregnancy. CDR3 nucleotide sequence: TGTGCCAGCAGCTCCGGACAGGGCAATCGGAACACTGAAGCTTTCTTT. Translation gives CASSSGQGNRNTEAFF. The full variable domain, in which reference TRBV11-2 and TRBJ1-1 provide the parts outside the CDR3, is EAGVAQSPRYKIIEKRQSVAFWCNPISGHATLYWYQQILGQGPKLLIQFQNNGVVDDSQLPKDRFSAERLKGVDSTLKIQPAKLEDSAVYLCASSSGQGNRNTEAFFGQGTRLTVV.